Listed below are T cell receptor beta chains from one sample, sequenced in a study of blood T cell repertoires in COVID-19. TCRdb's table, derived via immunoSEQ multiplex PCR, lists solely in-frame clones and lacks some. Here the sample spans tens of thousands of clones, about 69% being singletons. Sequenced input: peripheral blood. These receptors were taken from a man between 65 and 79 years old with acute or convalescent COVID-19. Each CDR3 is given with its conserved first and last residue. The D gene is left open where the match is weak. For some rows the clone size is stated as once, few or many, or as a class when expanded; others skip it.

16,TRBD2,TRBV11-2,once,TRBJ2-7,TGTGCCAGCAGCTTAGATAGAGCGGGAGGCCTCTACGAGCAGTACTTC,CASSLDRAGGLYEQYF
14,TRBD2,TRBV11-2,NA,TRBJ2-7,TGTGCCAGCAGCGGGACTAGCCAGTCCTACGAGCAGTACTTC,CASSGTSQSYEQYF
16,NA,TRBV5-8,NA,TRBJ1-5,TGTGCCAGCAGCCCCGGGGGGTCTCTCGGGAATCAGCCCCAGCATTTT,CASSPGGSLGNQPQHF
16,NA,TRBV29-1,once,TRBJ2-3,TGCAGCGTTCCCCGGGGTCTATCCAGAAGCACAGATACGCAGTATTTT,CSVPRGLSRSTDTQYF
16,TRBD1,TRBV6-1,NA,TRBJ1-5,TGTGCCAGCAGTGAAGCGGGGGGACAGTGGGGGAGGCCCCAGCATTTT,CASSEAGGQWGRPQHF
16,TRBD2,TRBV5-6,NA,TRBJ2-1,TGTGCCAGCAGCTTCCTAGCGGGAGACTCCTACAATGAGCAGTTCTTC,CASSFLAGDSYNEQFF
15,NA,TRBV19,NA,TRBJ2-5,TGTGCCAGTAGTATGATGGGGACAAGAGAAGAGACCCAGTACTTC,CASSMMGTREETQYF
15,NA,TRBV28,NA,TRBJ1-5,TGTGCCAGCAGTCCCCCCGGCGGTAGCAATCAGCCCCAGCATTTT,CASSPPGGSNQPQHF
19,TRBD2,TRBV6-2/TRBV6-3,NA,TRBJ2-6,TGTGCCAGCAGTAACGGATTGCGGCGGGAGCGGGCTGGGGCCAACGTCCTGACTTTC,CASSNGLRRERAGANVLTF
13,NA,TRBV6-6,NA,TRBJ1-2,TGTGCCAGCAGTCCCGAGACAGACTATGGCTACACCTTC,CASSPETDYGYTF
15,TRBD1,TRBV5-1,NA,TRBJ2-7,TGCGCCAGCAGCTTCCTCCCGGGACAGCCCTACGAGCAGTACTTC,CASSFLPGQPYEQYF
14,NA,TRBV10-3,NA,TRBJ1-5,TGTGCCATCAGTGAAGGGACACCTAATCAGCCCCAGCATTTT,CAISEGTPNQPQHF
15,TRBD2,TRBV19,NA,TRBJ2-5,TGTGCCAGTAGAACTAGCGGGAGTGGGGGAGAGACCCAGTACTTC,CASRTSGSGGETQYF
20,TRBD2,TRBV3-1/TRBV3-2,NA,TRBJ2-5,TGTGCCAGCAGCCAAACCTGGACTAGCGGGAGGGCCCGGGGACAAGAGACCCAGTACTTC,CASSQTWTSGRARGQETQYF